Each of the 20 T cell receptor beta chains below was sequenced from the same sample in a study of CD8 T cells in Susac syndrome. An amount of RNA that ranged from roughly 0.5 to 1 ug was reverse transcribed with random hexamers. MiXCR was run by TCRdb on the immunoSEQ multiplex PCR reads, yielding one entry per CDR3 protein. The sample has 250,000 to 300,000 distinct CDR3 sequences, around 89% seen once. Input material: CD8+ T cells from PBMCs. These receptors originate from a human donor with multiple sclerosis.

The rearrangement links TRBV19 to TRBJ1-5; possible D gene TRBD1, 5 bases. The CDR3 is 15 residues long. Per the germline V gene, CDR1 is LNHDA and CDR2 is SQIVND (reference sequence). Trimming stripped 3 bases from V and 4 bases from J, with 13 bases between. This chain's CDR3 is CASSILAGRNQPQHF. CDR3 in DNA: TGTGCCAGTAGTATTCTAGCAGGGAGGAATCAGCCCCAGCATTTT.

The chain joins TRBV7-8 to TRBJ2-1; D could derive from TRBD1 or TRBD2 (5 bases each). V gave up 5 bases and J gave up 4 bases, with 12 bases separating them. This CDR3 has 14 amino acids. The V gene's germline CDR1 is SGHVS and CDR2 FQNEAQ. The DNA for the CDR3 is TGTGCCAGCAGCCTAAGGGACGTTTACAATGAGCAGTTCTTC. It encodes CASSLRDVYNEQFF.

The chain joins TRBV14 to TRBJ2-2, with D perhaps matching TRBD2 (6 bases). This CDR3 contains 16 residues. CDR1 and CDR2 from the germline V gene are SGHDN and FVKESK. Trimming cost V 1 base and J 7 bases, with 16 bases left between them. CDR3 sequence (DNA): TGTGCCAGCAGCCAAGTCGTGGACTCCGGGGGCGGGGAGCTGTTTTTT. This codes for CASSQVVDSGGGELFF.

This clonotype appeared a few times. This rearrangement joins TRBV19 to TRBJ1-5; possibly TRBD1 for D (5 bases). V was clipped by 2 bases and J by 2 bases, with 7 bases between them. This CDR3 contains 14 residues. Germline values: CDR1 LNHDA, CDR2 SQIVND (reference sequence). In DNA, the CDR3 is TGTGCCAGTAGTATATTGGGGGGCAATCAGCCCCAGCATTTT. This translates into CASSILGGNQPQHF. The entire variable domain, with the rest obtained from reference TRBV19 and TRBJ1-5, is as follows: DGGITQSPKYLFRKEGQNVTLSCEQNLNHDAMYWYRQDPGQGLRLIYYSQIVNDFQKGDIAEGYSVSREKKESFPLTVTSAQKNPTAFYLCASSILGGNQPQHFGDGTRLSIL.

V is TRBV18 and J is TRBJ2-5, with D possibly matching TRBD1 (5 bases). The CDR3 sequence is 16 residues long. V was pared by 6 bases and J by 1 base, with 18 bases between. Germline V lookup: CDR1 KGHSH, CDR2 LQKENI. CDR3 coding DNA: TGTGCCAGCTCTCCCGTTCTTCAGGGTGGCCAAGAGACCCAGTACTTC. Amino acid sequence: CASSPVLQGGQETQYF.

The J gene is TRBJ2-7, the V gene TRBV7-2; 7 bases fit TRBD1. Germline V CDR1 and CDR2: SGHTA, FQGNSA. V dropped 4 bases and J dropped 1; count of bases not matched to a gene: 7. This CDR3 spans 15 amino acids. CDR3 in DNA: TGTGCCAGCAGCTGGGACAGCGGAAATTCCTACGAGCAGTACTTC. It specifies CASSWDSGNSYEQYF.

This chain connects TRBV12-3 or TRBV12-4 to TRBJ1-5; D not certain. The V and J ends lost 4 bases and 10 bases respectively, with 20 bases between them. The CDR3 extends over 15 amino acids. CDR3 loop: CASSSPIEGRIPQHF. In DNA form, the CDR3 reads TGTGCCAGCAGTTCCCCCATTGAGGGCCGGATACCCCAGCATTTT.

This CDR3 reads CSVPVEGFNYGYTF. Here the CDR3 DNA reads TGCAGCGTCCCCGTAGAAGGGTTTAACTATGGCTACACCTTC. The genes are TRBV29-1 and TRBJ1-2; no reliable D call. Trimming pared 6 bases from V and 1 base from J, leaving 15 bases between. Per the germline V gene, CDR1 is SQVTM and CDR2 is ANQGSEA. The CDR3 contains 14 residues.

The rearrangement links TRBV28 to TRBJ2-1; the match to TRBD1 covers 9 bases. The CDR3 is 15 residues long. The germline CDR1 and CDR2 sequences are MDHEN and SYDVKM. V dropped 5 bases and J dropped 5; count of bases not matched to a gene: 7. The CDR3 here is CASSPGTGPNNEQFF. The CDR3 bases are TGTGCCAGCAGTCCCGGGACAGGGCCGAACAATGAGCAGTTCTTC.

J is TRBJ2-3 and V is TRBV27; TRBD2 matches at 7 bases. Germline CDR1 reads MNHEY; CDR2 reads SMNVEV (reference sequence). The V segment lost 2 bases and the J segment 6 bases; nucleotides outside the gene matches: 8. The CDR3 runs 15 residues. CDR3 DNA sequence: TGTGCCAGCAGTTTAGTGGGCGGGAGTCTCGATACGCAGTATTTT. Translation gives CASSLVGGSLDTQYF.

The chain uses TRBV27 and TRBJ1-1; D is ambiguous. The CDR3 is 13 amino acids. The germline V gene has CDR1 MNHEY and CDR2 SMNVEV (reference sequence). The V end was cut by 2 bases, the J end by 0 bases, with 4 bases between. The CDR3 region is CASSLEMNTEAFF. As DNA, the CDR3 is TGTGCCAGCAGTTTAGAGATGAACACTGAAGCTTTCTTT.

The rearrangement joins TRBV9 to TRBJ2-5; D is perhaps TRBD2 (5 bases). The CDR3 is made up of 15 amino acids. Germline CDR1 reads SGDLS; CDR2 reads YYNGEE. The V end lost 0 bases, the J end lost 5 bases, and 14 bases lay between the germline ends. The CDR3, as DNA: TGTGCCAGCAGCGTAGGTTGGGGAGCCTTGGAGACCCAGTACTTC. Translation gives CASSVGWGALETQYF.

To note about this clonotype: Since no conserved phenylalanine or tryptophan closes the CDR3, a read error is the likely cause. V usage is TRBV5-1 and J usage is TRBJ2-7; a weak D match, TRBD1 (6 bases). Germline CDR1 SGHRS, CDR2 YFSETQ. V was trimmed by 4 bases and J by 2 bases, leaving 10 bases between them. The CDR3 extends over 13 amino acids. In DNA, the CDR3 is TGCGCCAGCAGCCAGGACAGCCCCTACGAGCAGTACCTC. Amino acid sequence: CASSQDSPYEQYL.

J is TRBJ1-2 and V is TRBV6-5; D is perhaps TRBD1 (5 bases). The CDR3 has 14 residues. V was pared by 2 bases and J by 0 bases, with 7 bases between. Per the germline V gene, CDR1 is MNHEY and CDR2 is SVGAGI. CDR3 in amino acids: CASSYGASNYGYTF. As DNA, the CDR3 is TGTGCCAGCAGTTACGGGGCGTCTAACTATGGCTACACCTTC.

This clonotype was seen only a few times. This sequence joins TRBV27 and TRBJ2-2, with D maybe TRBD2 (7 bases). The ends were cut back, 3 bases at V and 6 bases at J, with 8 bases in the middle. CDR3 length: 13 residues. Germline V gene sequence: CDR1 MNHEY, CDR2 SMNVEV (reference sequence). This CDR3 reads CASSFGGPGELFF. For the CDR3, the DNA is TGTGCCAGCAGTTTCGGGGGGCCCGGGGAGCTGTTTTTT.

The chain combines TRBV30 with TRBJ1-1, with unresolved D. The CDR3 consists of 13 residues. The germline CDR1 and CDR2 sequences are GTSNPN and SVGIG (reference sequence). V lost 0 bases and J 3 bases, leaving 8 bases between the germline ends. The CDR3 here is CAWSVSQDTEAFF. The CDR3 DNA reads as TGTGCCTGGAGTGTATCTCAAGACACTGAAGCTTTCTTT.

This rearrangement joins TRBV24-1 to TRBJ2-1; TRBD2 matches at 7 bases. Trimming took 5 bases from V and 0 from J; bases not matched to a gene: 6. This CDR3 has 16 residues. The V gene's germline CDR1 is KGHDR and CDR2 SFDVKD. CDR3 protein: CATSGSAGSSYNEQFF. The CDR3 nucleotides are TGTGCCACCAGTGGTTCAGCGGGAAGCTCCTACAATGAGCAGTTCTTC.

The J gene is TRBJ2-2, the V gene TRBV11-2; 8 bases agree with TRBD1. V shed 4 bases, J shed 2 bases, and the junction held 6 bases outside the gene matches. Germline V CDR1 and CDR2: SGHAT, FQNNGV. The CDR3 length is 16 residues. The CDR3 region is CASSSPGQDNTGELFF. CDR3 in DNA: TGTGCCAGCAGCTCGCCGGGACAGGATAACACCGGGGAGCTGTTTTTT.

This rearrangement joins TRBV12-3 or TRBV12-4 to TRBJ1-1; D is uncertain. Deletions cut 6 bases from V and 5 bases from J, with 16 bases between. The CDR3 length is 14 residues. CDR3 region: CASRSIGPPTEAFF. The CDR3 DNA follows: TGTGCCAGCAGGTCTATAGGCCCCCCGACTGAAGCTTTCTTT.

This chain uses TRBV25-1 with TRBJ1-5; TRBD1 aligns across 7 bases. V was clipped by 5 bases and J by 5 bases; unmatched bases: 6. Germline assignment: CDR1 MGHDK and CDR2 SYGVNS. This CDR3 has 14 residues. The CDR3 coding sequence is TGTGCCAGCAGTTTATCAGGGGGAGATCAGCCCCAGCATTTT. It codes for CASSLSGGDQPQHF.